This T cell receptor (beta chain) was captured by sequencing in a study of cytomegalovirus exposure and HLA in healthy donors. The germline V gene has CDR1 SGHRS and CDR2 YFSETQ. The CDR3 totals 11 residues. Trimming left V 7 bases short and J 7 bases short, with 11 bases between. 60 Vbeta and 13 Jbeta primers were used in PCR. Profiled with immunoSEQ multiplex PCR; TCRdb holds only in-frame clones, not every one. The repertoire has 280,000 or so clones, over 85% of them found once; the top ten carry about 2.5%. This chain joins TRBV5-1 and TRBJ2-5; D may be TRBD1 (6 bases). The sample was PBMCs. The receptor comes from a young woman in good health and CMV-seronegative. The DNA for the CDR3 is TGCGCCAGCGGCCTAGGGGGGACCCAGTACTTC. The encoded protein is CASGLGGTQYF.